The rows below give T cell receptor beta chains drawn from one sample of a study of T cells in Graves' hyperthyroidism and ophthalmopathy. TCRdb used MiXCR to reprocess the multiplex PCR reads, holding one entry per CDR3 protein. In the table there are roughly 420,000 distinct CDR3 sequences, 15% to 18% of which are singletons. Specimen: blood. Receptors originate from a woman aged 18-29 years with Graves' hyperthyroidism. The conserved cysteine and the conserved F or W are not part of the CDR3 here.

TRBJ2-3 TRBV7-3 ASSLGYPSTDTQY
TRBJ1-3 TRBV11-2 ASSLRATGNTIY
TRBJ1-4 TRBV11-1 ASSLFGQPNEKLF
TRBJ1-2 TRBV7-2 ASSLCEGARGYT
TRBJ1-1 TRBV3-1 ASSHLTGGTEAF
TRBJ1-1 TRBV6-1 ASSEALPSWGYTEAF
TRBJ1-2 TRBV29-1 SVDSNRGLRYGYT
TRBJ2-1 TRBV24-1 ATSDLPLGEGSSYNEQF
TRBJ1-2 TRBV29-1 SVPDRGPNYGYT
TRBJ1-1 TRBV5-1 ASSLAGGGTEAF
TRBJ1-1 TRBV5-1 ASSLGESGTEAF
TRBJ2-7 TRBV28 ASSPRIMEGFYEQY
TRBJ1-2 TRBV6-1 ASSSIMGRRGYGYT
TRBJ1-6 TRBV6-5 ASRDRGQNSPLH
TRBJ2-1 TRBV28 ASSFVGGSGNEQF
TRBJ2-2 TRBV7-3 ASSRTGSTGELF
TRBJ1-2 TRBV13 ASSLGSGQFYT
TRBJ1-1 TRBV6-1 ASSPWDSRNTEAF
TRBJ2-1 TRBV10-1 ASSSGLAGGEQF
TRBJ1-2 TRBV6-1 ASSEPPRGYT
TRBJ2-2 TRBV3-1 ASSHTGTRTGELF
TRBJ1-1 TRBV28 ASSPRGENTEAF
TRBJ1-2 TRBV29-1 SVGGRNYGYT
TRBJ2-7 TRBV27 ASRPGTPTYEQY
TRBJ2-2 TRBV20-1 SARGYRGSGTGELF
TRBJ1-4 TRBV6-1 ASRRWTAFATNEKLF
TRBJ2-6 TRBV12-3/TRBV12-4 ASSLGQSGANVLT
TRBJ1-5 TRBV24-1 ATSPGGIPNQPQH
TRBJ2-7 TRBV7-2 ASSFGPIYEQY
TRBJ2-7 TRBV20-1 SARDPIGREQY
TRBJ1-2 TRBV19 ASRDRRRGGNYGYT
TRBJ2-3 TRBV27 ASSLGYPGTDTQY
TRBJ2-1 TRBV11-1 ASTPERSSYNEQF
TRBJ2-7 TRBV6-1 ASSDYEQY